The next 2 T cell receptor beta chains were all read from a single sample in a study of technical replicates of blood from a few donors (dated by TCRdb to the late 2010s). Libraries were prepared through the immunoSEQ multiplex PCR assay. This is the immuneACCESS table as TCRdb keeps it, with only in-frame sequences that have V and J called. A part of the clones is gone; compared with another copy, unresolved V genes explain less than half, and the rest is unexplained. Present in this sample are about 75,000 clones, around 97% of which were seen just once. In total, the top ten clones hold around 0.2% of the sample. Sequenced input: T cells isolated from PBMCs. Receptors originate from a human donor in good health.

CDR3 region: CSARASGGYTF. CDR3 in DNA: TGCAGTGCTAGAGCTAGCGGGGGCTACACCTTC. The chain carries TRBV20-1 and TRBJ1-2; D not certain. Germline V CDR1 and CDR2: DFQATT, SNEGSKA (reference sequence). V lost 1 base and J 8 bases, leaving 8 bases between the germline ends. There are 11 residues in the CDR3.

This sequence joins TRBV10-2 and TRBJ2-3, with 13 nucleotides matching TRBD2. This CDR3 region has 16 residues. With V trimmed by 6 bases and J by 4 bases, 7 bases remained unmatched. Germline V gives CDR1 WSHSY, CDR2 SAAADI. The CDR3 nucleotides are TGCGCCAGCAGGGGACTAGCGGGACAGGGGGCAGATACGCAGTATTTT. Its protein product is CASRGLAGQGADTQYF.